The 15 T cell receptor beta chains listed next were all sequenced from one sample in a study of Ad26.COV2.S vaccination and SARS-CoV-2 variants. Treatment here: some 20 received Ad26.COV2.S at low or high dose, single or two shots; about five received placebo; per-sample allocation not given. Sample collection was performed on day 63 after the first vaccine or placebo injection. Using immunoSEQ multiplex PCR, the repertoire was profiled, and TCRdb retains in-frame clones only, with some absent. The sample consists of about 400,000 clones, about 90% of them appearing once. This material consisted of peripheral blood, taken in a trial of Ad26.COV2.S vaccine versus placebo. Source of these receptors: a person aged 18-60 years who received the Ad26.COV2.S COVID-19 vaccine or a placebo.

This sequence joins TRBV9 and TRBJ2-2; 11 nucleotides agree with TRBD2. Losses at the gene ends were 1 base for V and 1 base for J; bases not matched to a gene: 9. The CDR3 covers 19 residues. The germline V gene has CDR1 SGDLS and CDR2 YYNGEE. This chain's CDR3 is CASSVRASGGMRNTGELFF. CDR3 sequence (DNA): TGTGCCAGCAGCGTAAGGGCTAGCGGGGGGATGAGGAACACCGGGGAGCTGTTTTTT.

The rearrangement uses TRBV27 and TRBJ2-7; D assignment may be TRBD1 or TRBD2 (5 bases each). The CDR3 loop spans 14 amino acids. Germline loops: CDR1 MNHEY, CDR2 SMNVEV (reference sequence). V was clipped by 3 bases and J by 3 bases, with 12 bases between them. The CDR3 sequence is CASSFQGEGYEQYF. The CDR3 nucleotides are TGTGCCAGCAGTTTCCAGGGAGAGGGCTACGAGCAGTACTTC.

The DNA of the CDR3 is TGTGCCAGCAGCTTGGGGGGCACTGAGGGATCGGATACGCAGTATTTT. Protein product: CASSLGGTEGSDTQYF. This chain connects TRBV5-6 to TRBJ2-3, with D possibly being TRBD1 or TRBD2 (5 bases each). The CDR3 totals 16 residues. The germline V gene has CDR1 SGHDT and CDR2 YYEEEE. The ends were cut back, 0 bases at V and 6 bases at J, with 17 bases in the middle.

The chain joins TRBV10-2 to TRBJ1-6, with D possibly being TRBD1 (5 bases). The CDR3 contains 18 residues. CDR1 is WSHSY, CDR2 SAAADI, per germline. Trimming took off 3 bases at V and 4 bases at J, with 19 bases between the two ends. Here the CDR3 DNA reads TGCGCCAGCAGTGAATTTCACGATGGGGGAATTTATAATTCACCCCTCCACTTT. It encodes CASSEFHDGGIYNSPLHF.

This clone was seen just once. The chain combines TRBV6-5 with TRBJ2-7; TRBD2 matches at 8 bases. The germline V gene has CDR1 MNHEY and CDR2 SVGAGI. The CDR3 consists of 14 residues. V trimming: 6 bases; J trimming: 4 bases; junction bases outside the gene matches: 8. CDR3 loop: CASSRAGALYEQYF. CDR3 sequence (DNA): TGTGCCAGCAGCCGAGCGGGGGCGCTTTACGAGCAGTACTTC.

In DNA form, the CDR3 reads TGTGCCAGCAGCTCTCTCTTCCAGCCGCCCCTCCACTTT. Translated: CASSSLFQPPLHF. The genes are TRBV7-2 and TRBJ1-6, with D uncertain. CDR3 length: 13 residues. Germline-derived CDR1 and CDR2 are SGHTA and FQGNSA. Between the trimmed V and J ends, which lost 4 bases and 13 bases, there was a span of 14 bases.

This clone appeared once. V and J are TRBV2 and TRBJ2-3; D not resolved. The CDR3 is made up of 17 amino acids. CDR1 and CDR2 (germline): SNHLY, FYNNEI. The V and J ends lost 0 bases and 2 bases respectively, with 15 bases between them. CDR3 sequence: CASSEAGWAPYTDTQYF. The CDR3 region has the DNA TGTGCCAGCAGTGAAGCGGGCTGGGCCCCGTACACAGATACGCAGTATTTT.

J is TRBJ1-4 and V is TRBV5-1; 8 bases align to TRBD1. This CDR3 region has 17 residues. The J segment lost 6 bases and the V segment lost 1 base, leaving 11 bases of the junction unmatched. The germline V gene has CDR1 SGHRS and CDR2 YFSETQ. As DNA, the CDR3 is TGCGCCAGCAGCTTGTCCGGGACAGGAATTCTGTATGAAAAACTGTTTTTT. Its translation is CASSLSGTGILYEKLFF.

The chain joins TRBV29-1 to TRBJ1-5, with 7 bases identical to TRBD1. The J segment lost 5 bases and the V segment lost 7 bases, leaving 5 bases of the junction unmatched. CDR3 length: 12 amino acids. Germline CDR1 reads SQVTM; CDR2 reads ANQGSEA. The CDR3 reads CSARQGDQPQHF. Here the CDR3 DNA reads TGCAGCGCAAGACAGGGAGATCAGCCCCAGCATTTT.

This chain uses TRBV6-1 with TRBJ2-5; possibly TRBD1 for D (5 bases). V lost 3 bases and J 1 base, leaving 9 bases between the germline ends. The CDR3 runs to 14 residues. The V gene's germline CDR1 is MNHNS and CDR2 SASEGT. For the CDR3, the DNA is TGTGCCAGCAGTGAGCCGACAGTCCAAGAGACCCAGTACTTC. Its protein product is CASSEPTVQETQYF.

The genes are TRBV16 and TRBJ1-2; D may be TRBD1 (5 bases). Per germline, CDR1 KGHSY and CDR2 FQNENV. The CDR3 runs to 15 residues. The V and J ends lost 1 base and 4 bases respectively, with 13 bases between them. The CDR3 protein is CASSQLKVGGYGYTF. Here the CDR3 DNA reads TGTGCCAGCAGCCAATTGAAGGTCGGGGGCTATGGCTACACCTTC.

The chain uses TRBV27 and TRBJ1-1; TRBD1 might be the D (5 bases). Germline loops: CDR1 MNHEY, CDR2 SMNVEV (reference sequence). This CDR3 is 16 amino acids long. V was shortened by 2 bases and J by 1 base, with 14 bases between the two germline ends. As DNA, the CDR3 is TGTGCCAGCAGTTTAAATGTCATTGGGGGGAACACTGAAGCTTTCTTT. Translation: CASSLNVIGGNTEAFF.

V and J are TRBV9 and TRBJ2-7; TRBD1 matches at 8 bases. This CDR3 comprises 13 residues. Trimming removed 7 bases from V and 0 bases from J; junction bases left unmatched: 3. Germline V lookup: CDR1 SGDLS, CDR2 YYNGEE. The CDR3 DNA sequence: TGTGCCAGCGGACAGGGCCACTCCTACGAGCAGTACTTC. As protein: CASGQGHSYEQYF.

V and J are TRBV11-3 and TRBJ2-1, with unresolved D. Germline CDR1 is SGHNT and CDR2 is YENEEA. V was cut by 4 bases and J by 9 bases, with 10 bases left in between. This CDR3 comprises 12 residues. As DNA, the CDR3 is TGTGCCAGCAGCTCTCAGTACGGTGAGCAGTTCTTC. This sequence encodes CASSSQYGEQFF. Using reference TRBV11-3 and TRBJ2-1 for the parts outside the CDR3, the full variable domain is EAGVVQSPRYKIIEKKQPVAFWCNPISGHNTLYWYLQNLGQGPELLIRYENEEAVDDSQLPKDRFSAERLKGVDSTLKIQPAELGDSAVYLCASSSQYGEQFFGPGTRLTVL.

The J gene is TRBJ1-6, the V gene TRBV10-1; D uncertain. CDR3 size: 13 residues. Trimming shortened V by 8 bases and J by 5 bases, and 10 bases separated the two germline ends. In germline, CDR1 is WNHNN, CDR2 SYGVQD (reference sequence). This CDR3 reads CASQAVNNSPLHF. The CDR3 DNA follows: TGCGCCAGCCAGGCAGTGAATAATTCACCCCTCCACTTT.